The TCR beta chain under discussion was sequenced for a study of blood T cell repertoires in COVID-19 (dated by TCRdb to the early 2020s). Regarding the complete study: The collaborator samples originated in the United States, Italy and Spain and spanned the acute and convalescent phases of COVID-19. Samples came from the ongoing ImmuneRACE study (first 160 participants) plus 1,254 subjects from 6 global collaborators. Nearly every sample came with metadata listing a de-identified subject ID, COVID-19 status, age in years and sex. The material from the prospective study consisted of cDNA or gDNA derived from T cells, B-cell-depleted T cells, or PBMCs. Where available, HLA class I and class II types were taken from metadata supplied by the sample provider and were not determined by assay-based typing. The repertoires were released in a freely available public database meant as a resource for research on the immune response to SARS-CoV-2. The dataset comprised deeply sampled blood TCRbeta repertoires from subjects exposed to, actively infected with, or recovered from COVID-19.

The investigation overall reported the following: How much clinical and demographic metadata was included differed by source and by participant, and the metadata was provided uncurated.

The immunoSEQ Assay, a bias-controlled multiplex PCR, was used to amplify TCRbeta CDR3 regions from genomic DNA. On the study's bioinformatics: The number of nucleated cells in each sample was estimated by amplification of reference gene primers within the assay. Sequence reads were collapsed and filtered to measure the absolute abundance of every unique TCRbeta CDR3 rearrangement. For each sample, productive Simpson clonality was calculated by taking the square root of Simpson's diversity index across productive rearrangements. TCRdb's version of the immuneACCESS table is confined to in-frame rearrangements and falls short of the full clone set. An unresolved V gene accounts for under half of the shortfall where checked; the remainder is of unknown origin. V and J calls plus clone size are reproduced from that table; the DNA served to infer D and trimming. The sample records almost 250,000 clones, 75% to 90% of which are singletons. Jointly, the top ten make up under 5% of the sample.

In the prospective study, participants were about 18 to 90 years old, resided in 24 geographic areas of the United States, and were enrolled through a virtual design. Cohort assignment in the prospective study relied on participant-reported clinical history from a screening survey and a study questionnaire. ImmuneRACE Cohort 3 recovered participants were defined by two consecutive negative NP/OP PCR tests, healthcare professional clearance, or symptom resolution. In the prospective study, mobile phlebotomists collected whole blood, serum and a nasopharyngeal or oropharyngeal swab from each participant. Participants in the prospective study had the option to provide additional blood draws and questionnaires over an approximately two-month period. Before DNA extraction, prospective study blood samples were shipped either frozen or at room temperature. Counted from cysteine to phenylalanine, this CDR3 has 15 amino acids. Only the CDR3 region is kept as DNA, spanning 45 bases read in frame from base 1. The junction carries 12 bases between V and J, which are trimmed by 0 bases and 4 bases respectively. As encoded in the germline V gene, CDR1 is MRHNA while CDR2 is SNTAGT.

This clone occurred once. Its target antigen remains unknown. No much larger clonotype is one base removed from it; base qualities were not supplied. The TCR comes from a woman aged 25 to 39 who had recovered from COVID-19. Specimen: PBMCs or T cells enriched from blood (not recorded which). Recombination connected TRBV6-4 to TRBJ1-2; the D segment could be TRBD1, given 5 matching bases. The CDR3 has the sequence CASSDSWGSSYGYTF. Read as DNA, the sequence is TGTGCCAGCAGTGACTCTTGGGGCAGTTCCTATGGCTACACCTTC.